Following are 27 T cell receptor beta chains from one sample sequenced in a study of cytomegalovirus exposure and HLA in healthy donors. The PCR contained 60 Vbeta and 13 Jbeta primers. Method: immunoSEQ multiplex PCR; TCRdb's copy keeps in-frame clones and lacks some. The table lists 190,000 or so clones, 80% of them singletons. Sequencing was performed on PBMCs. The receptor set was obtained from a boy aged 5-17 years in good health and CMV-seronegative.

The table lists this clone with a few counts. CDR3 DNA: TGTGCCAGCAGCCAAGTTTCCAAAGGCAGGGGCCAGCCCCAGCATTTT. It yields the protein CASSQVSKGRGQPQHF. The genes are TRBV4-2 and TRBJ1-5, with a weak D call TRBD1 (6 bases). This CDR3 contains 16 residues. Trimming removed 1 base at V and 7 bases at J, with 17 bases between. Per germline, CDR1 LGHNA and CDR2 YNFKEQ.

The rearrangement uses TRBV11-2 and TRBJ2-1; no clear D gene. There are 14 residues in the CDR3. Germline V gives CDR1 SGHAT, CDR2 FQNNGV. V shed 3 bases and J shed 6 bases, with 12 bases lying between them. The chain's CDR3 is CASSFGSNSNEQFF. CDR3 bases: TGTGCCAGCAGCTTTGGCTCCAACAGCAATGAGCAGTTCTTC.

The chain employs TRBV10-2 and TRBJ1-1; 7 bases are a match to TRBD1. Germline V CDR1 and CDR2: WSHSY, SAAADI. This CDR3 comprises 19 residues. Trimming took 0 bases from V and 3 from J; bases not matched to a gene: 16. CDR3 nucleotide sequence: TGCGCCAGCAGTGAGTCCACGGCCACGAGACAGGGAAGGGACACTGAAGCTTTCTTT. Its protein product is CASSESTATRQGRDTEAFF.

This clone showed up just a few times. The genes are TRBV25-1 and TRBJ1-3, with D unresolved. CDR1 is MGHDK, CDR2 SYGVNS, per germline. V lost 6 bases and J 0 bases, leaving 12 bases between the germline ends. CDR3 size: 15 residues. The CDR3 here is CASRPFSDSGNTIYF. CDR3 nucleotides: TGTGCCAGCAGGCCCTTCAGTGACTCTGGAAACACCATATATTTT.

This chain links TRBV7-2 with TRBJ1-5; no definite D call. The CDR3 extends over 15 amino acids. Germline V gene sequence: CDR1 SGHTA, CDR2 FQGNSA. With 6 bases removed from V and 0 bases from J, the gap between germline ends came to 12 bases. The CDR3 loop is CASRQTGTSNQPQHF. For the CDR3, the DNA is TGTGCCAGCAGGCAGACGGGAACTAGCAATCAGCCCCAGCATTTT.

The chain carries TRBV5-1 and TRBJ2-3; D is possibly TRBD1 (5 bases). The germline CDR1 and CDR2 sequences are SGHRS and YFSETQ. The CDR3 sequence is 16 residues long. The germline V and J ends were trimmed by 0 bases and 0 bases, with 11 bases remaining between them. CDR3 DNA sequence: TGCGCCAGCAGCTTGGCAGGGTCGTCTAGCACAGATACGCAGTATTTT. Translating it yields CASSLAGSSSTDTQYF.

DNA for the CDR3: TGTGCCAGCAGCTTCAGACAGGAAGTTGGGCTGTTTTTT. As protein: CASSFRQEVGLFF. This chain connects TRBV11-3 to TRBJ2-2; TRBD1 might be the D (6 bases). CDR1 SGHNT and CDR2 YENEEA come from the germline V gene. The CDR3 is 13 amino acids. The germline V and J ends were trimmed by 3 bases and 13 bases, with 15 bases remaining between them.

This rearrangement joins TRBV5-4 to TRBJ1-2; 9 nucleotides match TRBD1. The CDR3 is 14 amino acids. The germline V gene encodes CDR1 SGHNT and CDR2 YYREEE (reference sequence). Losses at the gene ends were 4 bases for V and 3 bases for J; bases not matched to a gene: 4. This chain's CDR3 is CASSTGGSDYGYTF. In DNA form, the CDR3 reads TGTGCCAGCAGCACAGGGGGCTCTGACTATGGCTACACCTTC.

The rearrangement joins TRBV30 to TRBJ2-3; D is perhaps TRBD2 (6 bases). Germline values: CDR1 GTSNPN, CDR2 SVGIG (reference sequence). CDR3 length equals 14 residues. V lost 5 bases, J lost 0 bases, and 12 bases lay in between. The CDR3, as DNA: TGTGCCTGGGACCGTGGGACTAGCACAGATACGCAGTATTTT. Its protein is CAWDRGTSTDTQYF.

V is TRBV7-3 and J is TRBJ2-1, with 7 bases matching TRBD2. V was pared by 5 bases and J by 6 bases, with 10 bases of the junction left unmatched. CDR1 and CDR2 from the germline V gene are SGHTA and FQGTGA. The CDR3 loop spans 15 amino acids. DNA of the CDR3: TGTGCCAGCAGCCCCTCACGGGAGGATTTCAATGAGCAGTTCTTC. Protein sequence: CASSPSREDFNEQFF.

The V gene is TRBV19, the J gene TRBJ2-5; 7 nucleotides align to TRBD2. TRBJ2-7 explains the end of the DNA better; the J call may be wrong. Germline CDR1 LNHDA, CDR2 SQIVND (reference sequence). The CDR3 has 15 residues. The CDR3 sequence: CASSPRGVLSYEQYF. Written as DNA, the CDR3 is TGTGCCAGTAGCCCCCGGGGGGTCTTGTCCTACGAGCAGTACTTC.

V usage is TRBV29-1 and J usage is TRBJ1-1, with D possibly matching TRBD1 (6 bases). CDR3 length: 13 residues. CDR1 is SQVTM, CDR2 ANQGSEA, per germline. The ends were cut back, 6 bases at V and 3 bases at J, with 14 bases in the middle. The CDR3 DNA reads TGCAGCGTAACCTACAGGGCCGACACTGAAGCTTTCTTT. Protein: CSVTYRADTEAFF.

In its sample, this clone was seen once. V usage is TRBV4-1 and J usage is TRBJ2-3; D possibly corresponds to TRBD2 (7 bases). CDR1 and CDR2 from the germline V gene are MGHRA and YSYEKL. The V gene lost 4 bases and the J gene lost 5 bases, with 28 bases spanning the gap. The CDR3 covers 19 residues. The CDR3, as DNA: TGCGCCAGCAGCCCGACCTTCGGAGGAACAGGGCGCGGGGGAGATACGCAGTATTTT. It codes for CASSPTFGGTGRGGDTQYF.

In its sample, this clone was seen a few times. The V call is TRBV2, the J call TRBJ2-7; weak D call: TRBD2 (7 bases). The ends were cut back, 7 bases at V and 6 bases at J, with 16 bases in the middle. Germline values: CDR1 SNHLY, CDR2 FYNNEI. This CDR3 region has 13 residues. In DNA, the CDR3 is TGTGCCAGCAACGGGGGGCGCGACGGCGAGCAGTACTTC. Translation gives CASNGGRDGEQYF.

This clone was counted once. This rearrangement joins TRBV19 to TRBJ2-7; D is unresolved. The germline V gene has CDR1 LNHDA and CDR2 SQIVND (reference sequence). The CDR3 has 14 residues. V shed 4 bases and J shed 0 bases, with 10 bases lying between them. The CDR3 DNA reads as TGTGCCAGTAGTACCGGGTCCAGCTCCTACGAGCAGTACTTC. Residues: CASSTGSSSYEQYF. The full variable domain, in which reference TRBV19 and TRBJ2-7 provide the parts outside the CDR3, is DGGITQSPKYLFRKEGQNVTLSCEQNLNHDAMYWYRQDPGQGLRLIYYSQIVNDFQKGDIAEGYSVSREKKESFPLTVTSAQKNPTAFYLCASSTGSSSYEQYFGPGTRLTVT.

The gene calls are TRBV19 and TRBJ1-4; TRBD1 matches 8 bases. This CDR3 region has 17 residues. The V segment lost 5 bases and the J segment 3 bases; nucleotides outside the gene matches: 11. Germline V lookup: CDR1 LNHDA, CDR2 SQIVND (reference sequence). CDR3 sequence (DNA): TGTGCCAGTAGTCGAACAAAACAGGGGGGGCCTAATGAAAAACTGTTTTTT. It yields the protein CASSRTKQGGPNEKLFF.

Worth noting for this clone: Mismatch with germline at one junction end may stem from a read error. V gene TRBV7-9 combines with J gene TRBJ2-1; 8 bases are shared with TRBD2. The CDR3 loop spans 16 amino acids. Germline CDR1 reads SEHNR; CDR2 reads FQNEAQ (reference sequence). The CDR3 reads CASSPAGGEDYNEQLF. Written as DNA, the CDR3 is TGTGCCAGCAGCCCTGCGGGGGGCGAAGACTACAATGAGCAGCTCTTC.

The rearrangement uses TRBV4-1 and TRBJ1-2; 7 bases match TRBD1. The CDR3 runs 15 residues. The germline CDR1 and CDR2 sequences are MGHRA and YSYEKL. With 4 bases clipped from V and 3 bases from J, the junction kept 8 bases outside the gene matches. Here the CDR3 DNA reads TGCGCCAGCAGCCTTGGGCAGGGGGTAGACTATGGCTACACCTTC. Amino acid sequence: CASSLGQGVDYGYTF.

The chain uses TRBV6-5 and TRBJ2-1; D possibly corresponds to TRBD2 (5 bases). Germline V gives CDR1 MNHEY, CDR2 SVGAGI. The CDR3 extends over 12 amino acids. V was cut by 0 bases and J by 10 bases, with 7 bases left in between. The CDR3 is CASSYSTGEQFF. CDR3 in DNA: TGTGCCAGCAGTTACTCGACGGGGGAGCAGTTCTTC.

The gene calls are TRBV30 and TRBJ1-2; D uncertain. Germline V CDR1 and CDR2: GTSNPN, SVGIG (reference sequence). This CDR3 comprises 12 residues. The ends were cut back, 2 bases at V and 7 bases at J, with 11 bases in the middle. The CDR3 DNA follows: TGTGCCTGGAGTCCTAGCTTGGGTGGCTACACCTTC. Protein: CAWSPSLGGYTF.

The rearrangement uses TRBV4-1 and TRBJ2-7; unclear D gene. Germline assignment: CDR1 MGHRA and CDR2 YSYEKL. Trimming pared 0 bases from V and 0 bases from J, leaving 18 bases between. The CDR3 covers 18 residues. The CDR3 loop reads CASSQDYYAAVSSYEQYF. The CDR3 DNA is TGCGCCAGCAGCCAAGACTATTACGCGGCGGTAAGCTCCTACGAGCAGTACTTC.

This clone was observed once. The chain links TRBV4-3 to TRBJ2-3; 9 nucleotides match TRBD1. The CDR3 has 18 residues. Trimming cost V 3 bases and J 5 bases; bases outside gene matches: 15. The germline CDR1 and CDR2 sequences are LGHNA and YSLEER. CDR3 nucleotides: TGCGCCAGCAGCCATCTCTCCAGAGGGACAGGGACGAGAGATACGCAGTATTTT. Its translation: CASSHLSRGTGTRDTQYF.

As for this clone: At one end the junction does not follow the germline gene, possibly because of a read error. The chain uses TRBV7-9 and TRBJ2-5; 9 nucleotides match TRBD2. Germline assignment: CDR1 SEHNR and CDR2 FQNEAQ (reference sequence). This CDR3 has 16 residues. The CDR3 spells CSSSLGAGGQGGPQYF. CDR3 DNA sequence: TGTTCCAGCAGCTTAGGAGCGGGGGGTCAAGGGGGACCCCAGTACTTC.

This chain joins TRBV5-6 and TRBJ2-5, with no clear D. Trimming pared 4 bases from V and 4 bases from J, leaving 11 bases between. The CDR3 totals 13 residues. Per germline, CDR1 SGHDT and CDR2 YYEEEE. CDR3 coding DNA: TGTGCCAGCAGCGCGGTGGGTGGAGAGACCCAGTACTTC. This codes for CASSAVGGETQYF.

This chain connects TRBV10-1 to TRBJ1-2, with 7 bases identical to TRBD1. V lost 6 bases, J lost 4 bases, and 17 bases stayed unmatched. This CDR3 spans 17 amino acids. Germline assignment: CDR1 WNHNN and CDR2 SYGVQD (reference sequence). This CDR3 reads CASSNLRIPTGPYGYTF. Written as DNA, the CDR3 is TGCGCCAGCAGCAACCTTAGGATCCCGACAGGGCCCTATGGCTACACCTTC.

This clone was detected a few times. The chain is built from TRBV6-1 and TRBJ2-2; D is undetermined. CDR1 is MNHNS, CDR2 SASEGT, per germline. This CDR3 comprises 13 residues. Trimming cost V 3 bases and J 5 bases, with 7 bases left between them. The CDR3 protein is CASSDSGTGELFF. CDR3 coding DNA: TGTGCCAGCAGTGATTCGGGTACCGGGGAGCTGTTTTTT.

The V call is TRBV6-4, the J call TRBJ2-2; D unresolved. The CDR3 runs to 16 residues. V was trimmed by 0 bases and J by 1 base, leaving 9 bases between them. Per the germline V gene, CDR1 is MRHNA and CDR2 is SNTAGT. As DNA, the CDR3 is TGTGCCAGCAGTGACTCTAACAGCATGAACACCGGGGAGCTGTTTTTT. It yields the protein CASSDSNSMNTGELFF.